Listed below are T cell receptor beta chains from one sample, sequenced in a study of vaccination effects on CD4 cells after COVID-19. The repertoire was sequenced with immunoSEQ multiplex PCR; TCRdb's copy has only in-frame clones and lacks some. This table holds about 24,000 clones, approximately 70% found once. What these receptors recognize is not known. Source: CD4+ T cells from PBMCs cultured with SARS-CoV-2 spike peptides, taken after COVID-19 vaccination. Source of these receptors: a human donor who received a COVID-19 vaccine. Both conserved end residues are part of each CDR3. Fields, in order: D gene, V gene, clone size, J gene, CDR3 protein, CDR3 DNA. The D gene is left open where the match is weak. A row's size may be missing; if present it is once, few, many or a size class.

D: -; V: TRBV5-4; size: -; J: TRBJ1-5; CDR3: CASSLAPEFNQPQHF; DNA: TGTGCCAGCAGCTTGGCTCCCGAATTCAATCAGCCCCAGCATTTT
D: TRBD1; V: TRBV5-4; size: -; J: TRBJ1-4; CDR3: CASSATGENEKLFF; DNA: TGTGCCAGCAGCGCGACAGGGGAGAATGAAAAACTGTTTTTT
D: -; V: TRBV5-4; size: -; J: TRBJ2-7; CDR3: CASSVTGDYEQYF; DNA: TGTGCCAGCAGCGTTACAGGAGACTACGAGCAGTACTTC
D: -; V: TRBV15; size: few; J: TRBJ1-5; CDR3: CATSRDPGGNQPQHF; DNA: TGTGCCACCAGCAGAGATCCGGGTGGCAATCAGCCCCAGCATTTT
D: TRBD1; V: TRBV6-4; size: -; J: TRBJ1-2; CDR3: CASSDSDRGGYTF; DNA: TGTGCCAGCAGTGACTCGGACAGGGGTGGCTACACCTTC
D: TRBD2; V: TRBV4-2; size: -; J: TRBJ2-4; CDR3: CASSQDGGLADIQYF; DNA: TGTGCCAGCAGCCAAGACGGGGGACTAGCGGACATTCAGTACTTC
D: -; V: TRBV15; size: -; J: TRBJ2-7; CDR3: CATSRDLSYEQYF; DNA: TGTGCCACCAGCAGAGATCTATCCTACGAGCAGTACTTC
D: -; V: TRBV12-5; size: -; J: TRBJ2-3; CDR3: CASGLSVVPGDTQYF; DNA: TGTGCTAGTGGTTTGTCGGTAGTCCCGGGGGATACGCAGTATTTT
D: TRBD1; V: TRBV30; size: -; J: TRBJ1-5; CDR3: CAFDRVDQPQHF; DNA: TGTGCCTTCGACAGGGTGGATCAGCCCCAGCATTTT
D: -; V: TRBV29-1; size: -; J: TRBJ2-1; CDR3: CSVELGVEAFNEQFF; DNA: TGCAGCGTTGAATTGGGAGTCGAGGCCTTCAATGAGCAGTTCTTC
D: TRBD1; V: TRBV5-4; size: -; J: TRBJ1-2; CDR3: CASSSIKQGDYGYTF; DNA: TGTGCCAGCAGCTCTATAAAGCAGGGGGACTATGGCTACACCTTC
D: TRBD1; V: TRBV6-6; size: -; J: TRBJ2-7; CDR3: CASNLQGAYEQYF; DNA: TGTGCCAGCAATTTACAGGGGGCCTACGAGCAGTACTTC
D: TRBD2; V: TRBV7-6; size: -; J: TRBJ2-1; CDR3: CASSHPVLAGVNEQFF; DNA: TGTGCCAGCAGCCACCCGGTATTAGCGGGGGTCAATGAGCAGTTCTTC
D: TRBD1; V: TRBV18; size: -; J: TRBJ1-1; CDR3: CASSPLGQGGNTEAFF; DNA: TGTGCCAGCTCACCATTAGGTCAGGGGGGAAACACTGAAGCTTTCTTT
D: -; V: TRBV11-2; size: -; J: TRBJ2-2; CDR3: CASSWGGNTGELFF; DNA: TGTGCCAGCAGCTGGGGAGGGAACACCGGGGAGCTGTTTTTT
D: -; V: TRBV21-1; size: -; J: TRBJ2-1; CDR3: CASSDSRTGAPFF; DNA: TGTGCCAGCAGCGACTCGCGGACAGGGGCACCGTTCTTC
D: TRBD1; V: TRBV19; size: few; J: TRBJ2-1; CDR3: CASSIGTGTNEQFF; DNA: TGTGCCAGTAGTATTGGGACAGGGACCAATGAGCAGTTCTTC
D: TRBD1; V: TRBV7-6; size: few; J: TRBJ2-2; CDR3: CASSFRQGDTGELFF; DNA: TGTGCCAGCAGCTTTCGACAGGGAGACACCGGGGAGCTGTTTTTT
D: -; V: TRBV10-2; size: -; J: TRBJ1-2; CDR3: CASITTGYGYTF; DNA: TGCGCCAGCATTACGACAGGCTATGGCTACACCTTC
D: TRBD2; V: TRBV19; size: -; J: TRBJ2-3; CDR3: CASSINSAGVGTDTQYF; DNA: TGTGCCAGTAGTATAAATTCAGCGGGAGTCGGAACAGATACGCAGTATTTT
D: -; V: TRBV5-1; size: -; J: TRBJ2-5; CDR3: CATAFDRKETQYF; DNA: TGCGCCACCGCCTTCGACAGAAAAGAGACCCAGTACTTC
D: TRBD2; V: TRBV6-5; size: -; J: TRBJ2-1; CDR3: CASISGTSGDNEQFF; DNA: TGTGCCAGCATCTCCGGGACTAGTGGAGACAATGAGCAGTTCTTC
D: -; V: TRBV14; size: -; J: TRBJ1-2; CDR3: CASSHGRVGYTF; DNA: TGTGCCAGCAGCCATGGGCGCGTTGGCTACACCTTC
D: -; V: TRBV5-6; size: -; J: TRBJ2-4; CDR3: CASSLTHF; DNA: TGTGCCAGCAGCTTGACGCACTTC
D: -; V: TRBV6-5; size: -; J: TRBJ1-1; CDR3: CASTSVANTEAFF; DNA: TGTGCCAGCACCAGTGTGGCGAACACTGAAGCTTTCTTT
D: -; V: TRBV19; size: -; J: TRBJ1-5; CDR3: CASRGAGGNQPQHF; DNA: TGTGCCAGTAGAGGAGCAGGGGGCAATCAGCCCCAGCATTTT
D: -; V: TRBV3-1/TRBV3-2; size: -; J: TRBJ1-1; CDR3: CASSQTPVLRGTEAFF; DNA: TGTGCCAGCAGCCAAACCCCCGTGCTCCGGGGCACTGAAGCTTTCTTT
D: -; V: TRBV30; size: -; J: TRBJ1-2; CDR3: CAWSGGVGYGYTF; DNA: TGTGCCTGGAGCGGCGGGGTAGGCTATGGCTACACCTTC
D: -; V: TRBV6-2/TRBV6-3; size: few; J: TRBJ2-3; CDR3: CASSWTGETDTQYF; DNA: TGTGCCAGCAGTTGGACGGGAGAGACAGATACGCAGTATTTT
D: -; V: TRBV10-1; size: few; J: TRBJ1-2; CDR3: CASSEGFDYGYTF; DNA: TGCGCCAGCAGTGAAGGATTCGACTATGGCTACACCTTC
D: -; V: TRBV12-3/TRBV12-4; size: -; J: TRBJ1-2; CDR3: CAIRGMATYGYTF; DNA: TGTGCCATCAGGGGAATGGCAACCTATGGCTACACCTTC
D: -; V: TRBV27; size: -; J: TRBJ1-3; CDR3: CASSLSEGGNTIYF; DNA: TGTGCCAGCAGTTTATCGGAAGGGGGAAACACCATATATTTT
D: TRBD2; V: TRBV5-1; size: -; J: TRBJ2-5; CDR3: CASRVRTSGGTPETQYF; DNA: TGCGCCAGCAGGGTCAGGACTAGCGGGGGGACGCCAGAGACCCAGTACTTC
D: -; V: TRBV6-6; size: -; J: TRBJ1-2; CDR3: CATYTGPRDGYTF; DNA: TGTGCCACTTATACAGGGCCGCGGGATGGCTACACCTTC
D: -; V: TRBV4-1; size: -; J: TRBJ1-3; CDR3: CASSQLGLSSGNTIYF; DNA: TGCGCCAGCAGCCAGCTTGGCCTGAGCTCTGGAAACACCATATATTTT
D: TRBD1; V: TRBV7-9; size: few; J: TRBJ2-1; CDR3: CASSPRQGRDEQFF; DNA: TGTGCCAGCAGCCCGAGACAGGGCCGAGATGAGCAGTTCTTC
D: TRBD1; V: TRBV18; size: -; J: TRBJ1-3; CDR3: CASSPTGAVGNTIYF; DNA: TGTGCCAGCTCACCCACAGGGGCAGTTGGAAACACCATATATTTT
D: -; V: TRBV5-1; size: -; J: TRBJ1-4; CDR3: CASSRLGLNSEKLFF; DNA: TGCGCCAGCAGCCGCTTGGGACTCAATAGTGAAAAACTGTTTTTT